The sequence of this T cell receptor (beta chain) was determined in a study of cytotoxic CD8 clonotypes in ibrutinib-treated CLL. The repertoire was sequenced with immunoSEQ multiplex PCR; TCRdb's copy has only in-frame clones and lacks some. The repertoire consists of 100,000 to 150,000 clones, with approximately 83% occurring once and the leading ten covering about 1.9%. Here the sequenced sample was PBMCs, taken after 24 months of ibrutinib treatment. The TCR originated in a human donor with chronic lymphocytic leukemia.

CDR3 coding DNA: TGTGCCAGTAGTATGACTAGCGGGAGGATCTACTTCTCTGGGGCCAACGTCCTGACTTTC. Amino acids: CASSMTSGRIYFSGANVLTF. J is TRBJ2-6 and V is TRBV19; TRBD2 matches 13 bases. This CDR3 region has 20 residues. V shed 3 bases, J shed 0 bases, and the junction held 8 bases outside the gene matches. Germline CDR1 and CDR2: LNHDA and SQIVND (reference sequence).